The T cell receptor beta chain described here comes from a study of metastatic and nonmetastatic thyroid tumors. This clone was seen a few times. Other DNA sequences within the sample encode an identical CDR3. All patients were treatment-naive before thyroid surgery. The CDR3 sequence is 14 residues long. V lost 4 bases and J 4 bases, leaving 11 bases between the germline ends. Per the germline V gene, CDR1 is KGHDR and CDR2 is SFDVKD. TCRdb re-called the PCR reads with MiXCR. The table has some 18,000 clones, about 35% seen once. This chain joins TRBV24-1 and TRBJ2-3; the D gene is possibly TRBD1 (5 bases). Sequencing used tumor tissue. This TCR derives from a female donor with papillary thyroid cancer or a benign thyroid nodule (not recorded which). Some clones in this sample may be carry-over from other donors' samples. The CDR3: CATSEPQGSDTQYF. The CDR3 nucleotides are TGTGCCACCAGTGAACCCCAGGGTTCAGATACGCAGTATTTT.